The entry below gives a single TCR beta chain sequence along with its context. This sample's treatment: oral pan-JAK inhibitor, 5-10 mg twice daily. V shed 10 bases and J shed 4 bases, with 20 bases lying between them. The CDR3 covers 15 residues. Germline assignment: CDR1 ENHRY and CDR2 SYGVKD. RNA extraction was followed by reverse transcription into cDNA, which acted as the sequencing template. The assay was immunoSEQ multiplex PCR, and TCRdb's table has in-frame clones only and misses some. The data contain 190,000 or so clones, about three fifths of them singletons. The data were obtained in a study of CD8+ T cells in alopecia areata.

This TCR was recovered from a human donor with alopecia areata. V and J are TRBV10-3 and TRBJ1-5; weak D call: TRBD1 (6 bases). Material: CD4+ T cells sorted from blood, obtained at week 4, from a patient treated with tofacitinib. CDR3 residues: CASGARQDSNQPQHF. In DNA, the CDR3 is TGTGCCAGCGGAGCCCGACAGGATTCTAATCAGCCCCAGCATTTT.